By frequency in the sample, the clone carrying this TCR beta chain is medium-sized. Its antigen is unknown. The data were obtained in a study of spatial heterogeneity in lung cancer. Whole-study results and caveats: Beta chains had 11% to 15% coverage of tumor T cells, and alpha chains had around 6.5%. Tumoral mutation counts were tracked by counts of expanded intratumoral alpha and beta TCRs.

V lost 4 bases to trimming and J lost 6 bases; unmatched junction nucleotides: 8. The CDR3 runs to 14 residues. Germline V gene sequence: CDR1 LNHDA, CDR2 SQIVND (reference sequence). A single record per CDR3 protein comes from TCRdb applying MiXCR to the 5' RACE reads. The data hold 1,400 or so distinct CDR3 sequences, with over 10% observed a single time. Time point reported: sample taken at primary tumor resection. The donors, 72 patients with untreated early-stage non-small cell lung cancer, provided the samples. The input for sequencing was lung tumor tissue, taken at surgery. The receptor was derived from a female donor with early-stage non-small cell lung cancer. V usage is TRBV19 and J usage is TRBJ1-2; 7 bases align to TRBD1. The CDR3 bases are TGTGCCAGTAGTACGCCGGGGACAGCTCATGGCTACACCTTC. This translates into CASSTPGTAHGYTF.